These 14 T cell receptor beta chains were sequenced from one sample in a study of cytomegalovirus exposure and HLA in healthy donors. 13 Jbeta primers and 60 Vbeta primers were used for the PCR. The data were produced by immunoSEQ multiplex PCR, yet TCRdb's version contains in-frame clones alone and is incomplete. This sample has about 67,000 clones, with about two thirds found just once. The material sequenced was PBMCs. These receptors were obtained from a woman under 40 in good health and CMV-seronegative.

The V gene is TRBV7-2, the J gene TRBJ1-2; D gene ambiguous. CDR3 length: 14 residues. CDR1 is SGHTA, CDR2 FQGNSA, per germline. The ends were cut back, 1 base at V and 2 bases at J, with 8 bases in the middle. CDR3 bases: TGTGCCAGCAGCTTAGGGGCTATGAACTATGGCTACACCTTC. Protein product: CASSLGAMNYGYTF.

Only a few counts were recorded for this clone. V is TRBV7-3 and J is TRBJ1-2, with D unresolved. From germline, CDR1 is SGHTA and CDR2 FQGTGA. The CDR3 totals 15 residues. With 2 bases removed from V and 5 bases from J, the gap between germline ends came to 15 bases. DNA of the CDR3: TGTGCCAGCAGCTTATGGGGAGAGCCTACTTATGGCTACACCTTC. Its translation is CASSLWGEPTYGYTF.

The chain has TRBV6-5 and TRBJ2-7, with 11 nucleotides matching TRBD1. There are 13 residues in the CDR3. Germline CDR1 MNHEY, CDR2 SVGAGI. V shed 8 bases, J shed 3 bases, and the junction held 3 bases outside the gene matches. CDR3 loop: CASQGQGDYEQYF. In DNA form, the CDR3 reads TGTGCCAGCCAGGGACAGGGGGACTACGAGCAGTACTTC.

This chain links TRBV28 with TRBJ1-6; no definite D call. Germline V CDR1 and CDR2: MDHEN, SYDVKM. CDR3 length equals 16 residues. Trimming took 4 bases from V and 9 from J, leaving 19 bases between them. The CDR3 sequence: CASSYLLGREGSPLHF. In nucleotides, the CDR3 is TGTGCCAGCAGTTACCTCTTAGGGAGGGAGGGTTCACCCCTCCACTTT. The variable domain in full, completed from reference TRBV28 and TRBJ1-6, reads DVKVTQSSRYLVKRTGEKVFLECVQDMDHENMFWYRQDPGLGLRLIYFSYDVKMKEKGDIPEGYSVSREKKERFSLILESASTNQTSMYLCASSYLLGREGSPLHFGNGTRLTVT.

This clone occurred once. This sequence joins TRBV5-1 and TRBJ2-2, with TRBD1 identical over 9 bases. The CDR3 sequence is 16 residues long. CDR1 is SGHRS and CDR2 is YFSETQ in the germline V gene. The V gene end was trimmed by 1 base and the J gene end by 4 bases; junction bases not matched to a gene: 5. The CDR3 DNA reads TGCGCCAGCAGCTTGCTAACAGGGGGCGGCACCGGGGAGCTGTTTTTT. Translation: CASSLLTGGGTGELFF.

This rearrangement joins TRBV4-2 to TRBJ2-3; 8 bases are shared with TRBD2. Germline values: CDR1 LGHNA, CDR2 YNFKEQ. V lost 1 base and J lost 4; bases outside the gene matches: 10. The CDR3 is made up of 17 amino acids. The CDR3 reads CASSQAQTIAGPDTQYF. DNA of the CDR3: TGTGCCAGCAGCCAAGCTCAGACAATAGCGGGGCCAGATACGCAGTATTTT.

The V and J genes are TRBV28 and TRBJ2-4; TRBD1 agrees at 12 bases. Losses at the gene ends were 3 bases for V and 8 bases for J; bases not matched to a gene: 8. The CDR3 sequence is 16 residues long. The germline CDR1 and CDR2 sequences are MDHEN and SYDVKM. CDR3 nucleotide sequence: TGTGCCAGCAGTTTTCAGGGGACAGGGGGCTCGGACATTCAGTACTTC. Translation: CASSFQGTGGSDIQYF. Variable domain in full (rest from reference TRBV28 and TRBJ2-4): DVKVTQSSRYLVKRTGEKVFLECVQDMDHENMFWYRQDPGLGLRLIYFSYDVKMKEKGDIPEGYSVSREKKERFSLILESASTNQTSMYLCASSFQGTGGSDIQYFGAGTRLSVL.

The rearrangement uses TRBV9 and TRBJ2-2; 11 bases are shared with TRBD2. This CDR3 is built from 17 residues. V lost 0 bases and J lost 3; bases outside the gene matches: 4. CDR1 and CDR2 (germline): SGDLS, YYNGEE. The CDR3 DNA is TGTGCCAGCAGCGTAGAGGCTAGCGGGGGGCACACCGGGGAGCTGTTTTTT. This gives the protein CASSVEASGGHTGELFF.

This clone is a singleton in its sample. The V gene is TRBV27, the J gene TRBJ2-5; 10 bases agree with TRBD2. Germline CDR1 MNHEY, CDR2 SMNVEV (reference sequence). Germline trimming cut 8 bases from V and 5 bases from J; bases unmatched to any gene: 8. There are 14 residues in the CDR3. The CDR3 region is CASWSSGGRETQYF. The CDR3 DNA reads as TGTGCCAGCTGGTCTAGCGGGGGTCGGGAGACCCAGTACTTC.

Only a few counts were recorded for this clone. The chain has TRBV6-1 and TRBJ1-1, with D perhaps matching TRBD1 (5 bases). Trimming shortened V by 6 bases and J by 7 bases, and 21 bases separated the two germline ends. The germline CDR1 and CDR2 sequences are MNHNS and SASEGT. The CDR3 runs to 15 residues. CDR3 nucleotides: TGTGCCAGCAGCCTTAACAGGTACGACCTGAGTGAAGCTTTCTTT. As protein: CASSLNRYDLSEAFF.

This clone was recorded a few times. The gene calls are TRBV20-1 and TRBJ1-1; 7 positions match TRBD1. This CDR3 is 11 amino acids long. V lost 3 bases and J lost 11; bases outside the gene matches: 6. Germline lookup yields CDR1 DFQATT and CDR2 SNEGSKA (reference sequence). CDR3 residues: CSASVTGEAFF. The CDR3 nucleotides read TGCAGTGCTAGCGTAACAGGGGAGGCTTTCTTT.

In its sample, this clone was seen a few times. One end of the junction fails to match germline, which may point to a read error. The rearrangement links TRBV5-3 to TRBJ1-2; 8 bases map to TRBD1. TRBV5-3 counts as an open reading frame of uncertain function. This CDR3 spans 15 amino acids. In DNA form, the CDR3 reads TGTGCCAGCAGCTTTAAGGACAGGGTATACTATGGCTACACCTTC. Its protein product is CASSFKDRVYYGYTF.

This chain uses TRBV11-3 with TRBJ1-1; TRBD1 might be the D (5 bases). V was pared by 1 base and J by 1 base, with 13 bases between. CDR1 is SGHNT, CDR2 YENEEA, per germline. The CDR3 has 16 amino acids. The CDR3 DNA is TGTGCCAGCAGCTTAGCCGGGCGGGGCCCGAACACTGAAGCTTTCTTT. It encodes CASSLAGRGPNTEAFF.

V usage is TRBV5-1 and J usage is TRBJ2-1; 7 bases fit TRBD1. Germline V gives CDR1 SGHRS, CDR2 YFSETQ. V shed 3 bases and J 4 bases; nucleotides not matched to a gene: 10. The CDR3 runs to 16 residues. CDR3 residues: CASSYRDRLMYNEQFF. The CDR3 DNA sequence: TGCGCCAGCAGCTACCGGGACAGACTAATGTACAATGAGCAGTTCTTC.